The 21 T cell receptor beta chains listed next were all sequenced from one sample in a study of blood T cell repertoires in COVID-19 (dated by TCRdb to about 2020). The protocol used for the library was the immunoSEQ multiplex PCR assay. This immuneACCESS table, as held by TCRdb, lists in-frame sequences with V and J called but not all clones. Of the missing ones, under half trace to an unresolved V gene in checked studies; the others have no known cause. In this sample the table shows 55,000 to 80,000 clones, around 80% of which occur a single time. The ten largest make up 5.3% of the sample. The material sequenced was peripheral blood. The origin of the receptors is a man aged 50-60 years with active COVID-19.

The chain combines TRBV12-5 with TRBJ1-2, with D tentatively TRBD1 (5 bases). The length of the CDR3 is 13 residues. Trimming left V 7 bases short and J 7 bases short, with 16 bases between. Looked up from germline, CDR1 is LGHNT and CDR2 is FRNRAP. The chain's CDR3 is CASAPEGTGGYTF. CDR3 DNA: TGTGCTAGTGCCCCGGAGGGGACGGGTGGCTACACCTTC.

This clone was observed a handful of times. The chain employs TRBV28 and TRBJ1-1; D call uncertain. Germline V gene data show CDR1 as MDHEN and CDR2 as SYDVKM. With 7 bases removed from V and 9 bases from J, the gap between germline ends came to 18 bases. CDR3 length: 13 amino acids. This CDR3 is CASNPLVEGKAFF. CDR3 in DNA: TGTGCCAGCAACCCGCTGGTGGAGGGTAAAGCTTTCTTT.

The CDR3 coding sequence is TGCGCCAGCAGCATTGGACTCTCATACGAGCAGTACTTC. Its translation: CASSIGLSYEQYF. V is TRBV4-1 and J is TRBJ2-7, with a tentative D call TRBD2 (5 bases). V lost 5 bases and J lost 4, with 12 bases in between. This CDR3 is 13 amino acids long. CDR1 is MGHRA and CDR2 is YSYEKL in the germline V gene.

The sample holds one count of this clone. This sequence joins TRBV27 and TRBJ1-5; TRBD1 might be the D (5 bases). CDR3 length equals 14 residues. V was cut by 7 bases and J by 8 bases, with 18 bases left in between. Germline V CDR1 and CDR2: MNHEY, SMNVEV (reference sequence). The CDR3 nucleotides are TGTGCCAGCAACCTCGTGGCAGGGTATGAGCCCCAGCATTTT. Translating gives CASNLVAGYEPQHF.

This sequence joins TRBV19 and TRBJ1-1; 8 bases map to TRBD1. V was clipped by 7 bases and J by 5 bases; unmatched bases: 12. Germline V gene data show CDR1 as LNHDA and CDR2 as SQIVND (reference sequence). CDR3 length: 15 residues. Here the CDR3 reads CASNRQGAGRTEAFF. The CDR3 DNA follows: TGTGCCAGTAATCGCCAGGGGGCGGGAAGGACTGAAGCTTTCTTT.

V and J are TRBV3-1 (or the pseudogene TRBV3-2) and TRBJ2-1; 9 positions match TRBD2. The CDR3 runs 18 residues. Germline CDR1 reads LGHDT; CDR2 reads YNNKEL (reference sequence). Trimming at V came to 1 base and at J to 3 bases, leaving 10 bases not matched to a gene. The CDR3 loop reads CASSQALGSGSFYNEQFF. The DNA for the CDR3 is TGTGCCAGCAGCCAAGCTCTTGGTAGCGGGAGCTTCTACAATGAGCAGTTCTTC.

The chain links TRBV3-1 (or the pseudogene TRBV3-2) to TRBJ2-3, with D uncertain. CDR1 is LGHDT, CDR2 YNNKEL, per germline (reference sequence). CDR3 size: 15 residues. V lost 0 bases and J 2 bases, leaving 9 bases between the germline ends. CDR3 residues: CASSQDLLNTDTQYF. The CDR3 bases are TGTGCCAGCAGCCAAGATCTTCTAAACACAGATACGCAGTATTTT.

The CDR3 coding sequence is TGTGCCAGCAGTTCGAGCGAGCAGTACTTC. Protein product: CASSSSEQYF. V is TRBV12-3 or TRBV12-4 and J is TRBJ2-7; no clear D. CDR3 length equals 10 residues. Trimming pared 4 bases from V and 6 bases from J, leaving 4 bases between.

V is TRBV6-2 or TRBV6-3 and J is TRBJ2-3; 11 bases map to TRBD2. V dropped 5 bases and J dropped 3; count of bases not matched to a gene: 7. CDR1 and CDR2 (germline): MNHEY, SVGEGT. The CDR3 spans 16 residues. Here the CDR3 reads CASSRGSGGGTDTQYF. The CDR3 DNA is TGTGCCAGCAGTCGTGGTAGCGGGGGGGGTACAGATACGCAGTATTTT.

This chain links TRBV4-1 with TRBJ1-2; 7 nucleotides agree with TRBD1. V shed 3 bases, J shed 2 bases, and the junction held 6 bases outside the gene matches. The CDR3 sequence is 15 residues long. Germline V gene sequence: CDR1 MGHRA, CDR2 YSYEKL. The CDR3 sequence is CASSQGDSLNYGYTF. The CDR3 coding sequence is TGCGCCAGCAGCCAGGGGGACAGTTTGAACTATGGCTACACCTTC.

CDR3: CASRAGQGAGEQYF. In DNA, the CDR3 is TGTGCCAGTAGGGCAGGACAGGGGGCGGGAGAGCAGTACTTC. The chain links TRBV19 to TRBJ2-7; 11 nucleotides line up with TRBD1. V gave up 6 bases and J gave up 7 bases; unmatched junction bases: 8. The CDR3 is 14 amino acids. The germline CDR1 and CDR2 sequences are LNHDA and SQIVND (reference sequence).

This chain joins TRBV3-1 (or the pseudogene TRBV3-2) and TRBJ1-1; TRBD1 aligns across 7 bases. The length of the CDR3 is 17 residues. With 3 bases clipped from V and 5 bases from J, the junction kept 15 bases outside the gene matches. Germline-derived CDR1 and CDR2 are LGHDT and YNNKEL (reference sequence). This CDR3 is CASSQGATGAVSTEAFF. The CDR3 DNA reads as TGTGCCAGCAGCCAGGGGGCTACAGGGGCCGTAAGTACTGAAGCTTTCTTT.

DNA of the CDR3: TGTGCCAGCTCACCCCCGGGAGCCCCGTTTGAGCAGTTCTTC. Translated: CASSPPGAPFEQFF. The chain has TRBV18 and TRBJ2-1; possibly TRBD2 for D (6 bases). This CDR3 spans 14 amino acids. The V gene lost 3 bases and the J gene lost 9 bases, with 15 bases spanning the gap. Germline loops: CDR1 KGHSH, CDR2 LQKENI.

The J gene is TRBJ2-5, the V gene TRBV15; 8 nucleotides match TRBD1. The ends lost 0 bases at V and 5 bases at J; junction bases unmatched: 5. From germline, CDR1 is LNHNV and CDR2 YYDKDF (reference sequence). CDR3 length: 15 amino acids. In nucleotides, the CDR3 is TGTGCCACCAGCAGAGATCCAGGGGGCTGGGAGACCCAGTACTTC. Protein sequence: CATSRDPGGWETQYF.

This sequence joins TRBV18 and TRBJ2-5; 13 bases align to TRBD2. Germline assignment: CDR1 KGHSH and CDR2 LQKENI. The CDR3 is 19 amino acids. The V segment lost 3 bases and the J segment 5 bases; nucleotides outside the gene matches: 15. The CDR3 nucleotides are TGTGCCAGCTCACCCATGCACGCAACTAGCGGGGGGGCCGAGGAGACCCAGTACTTC. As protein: CASSPMHATSGGAEETQYF.

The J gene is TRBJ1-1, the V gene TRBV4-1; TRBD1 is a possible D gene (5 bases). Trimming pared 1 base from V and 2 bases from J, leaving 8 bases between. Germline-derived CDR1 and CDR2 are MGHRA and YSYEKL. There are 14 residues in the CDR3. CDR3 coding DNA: TGCGCCAGCAGCCAAGTACAGGTAAACACTGAAGCTTTCTTT. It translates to CASSQVQVNTEAFF.

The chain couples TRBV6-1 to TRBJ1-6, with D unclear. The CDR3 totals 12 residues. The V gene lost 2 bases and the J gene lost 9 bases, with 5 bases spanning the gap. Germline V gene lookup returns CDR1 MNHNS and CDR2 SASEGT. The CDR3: CASSETRSPLHF. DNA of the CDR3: TGTGCCAGCAGTGAAACTCGTTCACCCCTCCACTTT.

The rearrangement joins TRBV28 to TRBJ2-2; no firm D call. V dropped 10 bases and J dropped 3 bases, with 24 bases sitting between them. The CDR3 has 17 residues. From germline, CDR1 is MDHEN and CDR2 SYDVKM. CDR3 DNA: TGTGCCACCCTCTTTGAGAACCCCTCGCGGTACACCGGGGAGCTGTTTTTT. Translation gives CATLFENPSRYTGELFF.

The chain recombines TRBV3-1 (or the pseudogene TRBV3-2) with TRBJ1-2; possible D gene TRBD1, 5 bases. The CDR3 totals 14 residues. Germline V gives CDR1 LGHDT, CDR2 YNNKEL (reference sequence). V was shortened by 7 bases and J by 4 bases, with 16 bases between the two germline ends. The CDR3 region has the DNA TGTGCCAGCACCACTCTCGGGGGGGTCTATGGCTACACCTTC. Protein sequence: CASTTLGGVYGYTF.

CDR3: CAINWTPAGVTDTQYF. The CDR3 DNA sequence: TGTGCCATCAACTGGACCCCAGCGGGGGTTACAGATACGCAGTATTTT. The V gene is TRBV10-3, the J gene TRBJ2-3, with 8 bases lining up with TRBD2. Unmatched junction bases numbered 12, after V lost 7 bases and J lost 3 bases. Germline V lookup: CDR1 ENHRY, CDR2 SYGVKD. The CDR3 spans 16 residues.

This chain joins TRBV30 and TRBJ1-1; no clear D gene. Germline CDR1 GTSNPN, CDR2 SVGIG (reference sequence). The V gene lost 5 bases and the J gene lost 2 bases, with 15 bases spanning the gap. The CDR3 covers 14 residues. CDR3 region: CAWGPPGRNTEAFF. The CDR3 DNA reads TGTGCCTGGGGACCTCCGGGAAGAAACACTGAAGCTTTCTTT.